These 21 T cell receptor beta chains share one sample of origin, sequenced in a study of shared clonotypes between healthy human individuals. Naive CD8 cells comprised CD45RO-negative, CCR7-positively selected cells, excluding terminally differentiated effector memory CD45RA+ cells. The data were produced by immunoSEQ multiplex PCR, yet TCRdb's version contains in-frame clones alone and is incomplete. The sample yields some 2.1 million clones, about 95% seen once. What was sequenced was naive CD8+ T cells sorted from blood. All receptors derive from a man younger than 35 in good health.

Concerning this clone: Other nucleotide sequences in the sample specify the same CDR3. V usage is TRBV13 and J usage is TRBJ2-2; D remains unclear. V was clipped by 1 base and J by 8 bases, with 8 bases between them. The CDR3 runs to 13 residues. Per the germline V gene, CDR1 is PRHDT and CDR2 is FYEKMQ (reference sequence). For the CDR3, the DNA is TGTGCCAGCAGCTTAGTGGGAACAGGGGAGCTGTTTTTT. Amino acid sequence: CASSLVGTGELFF.

The CDR3 DNA follows: TGTGCCAGCAGCTCACCAGACACCTCTGGGGCCAACGTCCTGACTTTC. This gives the protein CASSSPDTSGANVLTF. The V and J genes are TRBV7-9 and TRBJ2-6; D unresolved. Germline V gene lookup returns CDR1 SEHNR and CDR2 FQNEAQ (reference sequence). The V gene lost 4 bases and the J gene lost 0 bases, with 10 bases spanning the gap. There are 16 residues in the CDR3.

This chain links TRBV27 with TRBJ2-7, with unresolved D. Germline V lookup: CDR1 MNHEY, CDR2 SMNVEV (reference sequence). The V and J ends lost 3 bases and 7 bases respectively, with 16 bases between them. This CDR3 is built from 14 residues. The CDR3 sequence: CASSLSVTFGEQYF. DNA for the CDR3: TGTGCCAGCAGTTTGTCAGTTACGTTTGGGGAGCAGTACTTC.

Remarks on this clone: The sample carries other DNA sequences with the same CDR3. CDR3 in amino acids: CASSLSGGAYEQYF. The CDR3 coding sequence is TGTGCCAGCAGTTTGAGTGGCGGGGCCTACGAGCAGTACTTC. V usage is TRBV28 and J usage is TRBJ2-7; possibly TRBD2 for D (6 bases). Germline V gene data show CDR1 as MDHEN and CDR2 as SYDVKM. The CDR3 contains 14 residues. With 3 bases removed from V and 2 bases from J, the gap between germline ends came to 11 bases.

In regard to this clone: The same CDR3 is also encoded by other DNA sequences in this sample. The chain uses TRBV9 and TRBJ2-3; a weak D match, TRBD2 (6 bases). Germline CDR1 SGDLS, CDR2 YYNGEE. Trimming shortened V by 2 bases and J by 5 bases, and 12 bases separated the two germline ends. The CDR3 loop spans 14 amino acids. The CDR3 sequence is CASSVGGVGDTQYF. CDR3 bases: TGTGCCAGCAGCGTTGGAGGGGTGGGAGATACGCAGTATTTT. The full variable domain, in which reference TRBV9 and TRBJ2-3 provide the parts outside the CDR3, is DSGVTQTPKHLITATGQRVTLRCSPRSGDLSVYWYQQSLDQGLQFLIQYYNGEERAKGNILERFSAQQFPDLHSELNLSSLELGDSALYFCASSVGGVGDTQYFGPGTRLTVL.

The J gene is TRBJ2-3, the V gene TRBV5-1; unclear D gene. The germline gives CDR1 SGHRS, CDR2 YFSETQ. This CDR3 region has 14 residues. The germline V and J ends were trimmed by 3 bases and 4 bases, with 12 bases remaining between them. For the CDR3, the DNA is TGCGCCAGCAGCTACACCTTGGGCCCAGATACGCAGTATTTT. Its translation: CASSYTLGPDTQYF.

On this clone: Different DNA sequences within this sample yield the same CDR3. The chain couples TRBV5-1 to TRBJ2-7, with D possibly being TRBD2 (6 bases). Trimming stripped 4 bases from V and 2 bases from J, with 13 bases between. CDR1 and CDR2 from the germline V gene are SGHRS and YFSETQ. This CDR3 region has 14 residues. The chain's CDR3 is CASSPGTGAYEQYF. Written as DNA, the CDR3 is TGCGCCAGCAGCCCCGGGACTGGAGCCTACGAGCAGTACTTC.

The rearrangement links TRBV27 to TRBJ1-6; 8 bases match TRBD1. Trimming took 3 bases from V and 6 from J; bases not matched to a gene: 1. The germline gives CDR1 MNHEY, CDR2 SMNVEV (reference sequence). The length of the CDR3 is 14 residues. CDR3 residues: CASSLTGVNSPLHF. The CDR3 DNA is TGTGCCAGCAGTTTGACAGGGGTTAATTCACCCCTCCACTTT.

This chain links TRBV25-1 with TRBJ2-3; the match to TRBD2 covers 12 bases. This CDR3 comprises 15 residues. Germline assignment: CDR1 MGHDK and CDR2 SYGVNS. Trimming removed 2 bases from V and 3 bases from J; junction bases left unmatched: 0. The CDR3 protein is CASSELAGGTDTQYF. The CDR3 coding sequence is TGTGCCAGCAGTGAACTAGCGGGAGGGACAGATACGCAGTATTTT. The full variable domain, with the rest looked up from reference TRBV25-1 and TRBJ2-3, is EADIYQTPRYLVIGTGKKITLECSQTMGHDKMYWYQQDPGMELHLIHYSYGVNSTEKGDLSSESTVSRIRTEHFPLTLESARPSHTSQYLCASSELAGGTDTQYFGPGTRLTVL.

The chain employs TRBV11-2 and TRBJ2-1, with 8 bases aligning to TRBD1. Germline CDR1 reads SGHAT; CDR2 reads FQNNGV. This CDR3 has 14 residues. Trimming took 3 bases from V and 2 from J; bases not matched to a gene: 0. The CDR3 sequence is CASSFRGPYNEQFF. The CDR3 nucleotides read TGTGCCAGCAGCTTCAGGGGGCCCTACAATGAGCAGTTCTTC.

The gene calls are TRBV27 and TRBJ1-1; D might be TRBD1 (6 bases). This CDR3 has 15 amino acids. V lost 7 bases and J 0 bases, leaving 15 bases between the germline ends. Germline V gene lookup returns CDR1 MNHEY and CDR2 SMNVEV (reference sequence). This CDR3 is CASNQRGAMNTEAFF. DNA for the CDR3: TGTGCCAGCAACCAACGGGGGGCCATGAACACTGAAGCTTTCTTT.

The rearrangement links TRBV19 to TRBJ2-7, with 8 bases identical to TRBD1. The CDR3 runs 14 residues. Germline V lookup: CDR1 LNHDA, CDR2 SQIVND (reference sequence). J gave up 1 base and V 3 bases, and 2 bases lay outside the gene matches. CDR3 loop: CASSIDRGSYEQYF. CDR3 nucleotides: TGTGCCAGTAGTATCGACAGGGGTTCCTACGAGCAGTACTTC.

This chain links TRBV6-5 with TRBJ2-3; D gene unclear. Germline CDR1 is MNHEY and CDR2 is SVGAGI. The CDR3 is made up of 13 amino acids. V gave up 5 bases and J gave up 4 bases, with 10 bases separating them. The CDR3 nucleotides read TGTGCCAGCAGTGGACGGATGGCAGATACGCAGTATTTT. Translated: CASSGRMADTQYF.

The rearrangement links TRBV7-8 to TRBJ2-7, with D unclear. Trimming stripped 2 bases from V and 0 bases from J, with 8 bases between. In germline, CDR1 is SGHVS, CDR2 FQNEAQ. CDR3 length: 14 amino acids. The CDR3: CASSLIGSSYEQYF. The DNA for the CDR3 is TGTGCCAGCAGCTTAATCGGGTCCTCCTACGAGCAGTACTTC. Using reference TRBV7-8 and TRBJ2-7 for the parts outside the CDR3, the full variable domain is GAGVSQSPRYKVAKRGQDVALRCDPISGHVSLFWYQQALGQGPEFLTYFQNEAQLDKSGLPSDRFFAERPEGSVSTLKIQRTQQEDSAVYLCASSLIGSSYEQYFGPGTRLTVT.

The chain recombines TRBV4-1 with TRBJ2-7; D is unresolved. The V end was cut by 4 bases, the J end by 5 bases, with 12 bases between. CDR3 length equals 13 residues. The germline V gene encodes CDR1 MGHRA and CDR2 YSYEKL. The CDR3 loop is CASSPRESHEQYF. CDR3 bases: TGCGCCAGCAGCCCCCGAGAAAGCCACGAGCAGTACTTC.

The chain has TRBV27 and TRBJ1-1, with 8 bases identical to TRBD1. CDR1 and CDR2 from the germline V gene are MNHEY and SMNVEV (reference sequence). V lost 5 bases, J lost 4 bases, and 9 bases stayed unmatched. This CDR3 has 15 residues. The CDR3 reads CASSQTGVGSTEAFF. CDR3 DNA: TGTGCCAGCAGTCAGACAGGGGTAGGTAGCACTGAAGCTTTCTTT.

This clone was counted only a few times. The J gene is TRBJ1-2, the V gene TRBV10-2; weak D call: TRBD1 (5 bases). Germline V gene lookup returns CDR1 WSHSY and CDR2 SAAADI. V was clipped by 4 bases and J by 7 bases, with 10 bases between them. The CDR3 extends over 12 amino acids. The CDR3 reads CASSGQGGGYTF. CDR3 coding DNA: TGCGCCAGCAGTGGGCAGGGTGGTGGCTACACCTTC.

The genes are TRBV7-6 and TRBJ2-1; TRBD1 might be the D (6 bases). V was clipped by 5 bases and J by 5 bases, with 13 bases between them. The CDR3 length is 14 residues. CDR1 is SGHVS and CDR2 is FNYEAQ in the germline V gene. The CDR3 spells CASSHGQSNNEQFF. For the CDR3, the DNA is TGTGCCAGCAGCCACGGACAGTCAAACAATGAGCAGTTCTTC.

CDR3 region: CASSAQTSALSWGTQYF. The CDR3 region has the DNA TGTGCCAGCAGCGCGCAAACTAGCGCACTTTCTTGGGGGACCCAGTACTTC. This chain uses TRBV9 with TRBJ2-5; 7 bases map to TRBD2. Germline CDR1 and CDR2: SGDLS and YYNGEE. This CDR3 is 17 amino acids long. V trimming: 3 bases; J trimming: 7 bases; junction bases outside the gene matches: 18.

This chain connects TRBV27 to TRBJ1-2; tentative D call: TRBD1 (5 bases). CDR1 is MNHEY and CDR2 is SMNVEV in the germline V gene (reference sequence). V lost 8 bases and J 4 bases, leaving 23 bases between the germline ends. The CDR3 extends over 16 amino acids. In DNA, the CDR3 is TGTGCCAGCTATAGCTCTGTGGAGGGGCGCTTCTATGGCTACACCTTC. Its translation is CASYSSVEGRFYGYTF.

The V call is TRBV7-8, the J call TRBJ1-2, with D possibly matching TRBD1 (5 bases). This CDR3 is 17 amino acids long. The germline V and J ends were trimmed by 5 bases and 8 bases, with 27 bases remaining between them. The germline gives CDR1 SGHVS, CDR2 FQNEAQ. In DNA, the CDR3 is TGTGCCAGCAGCCACCATCGGCTTTTCAGACAGCTAGAAGGCTACACCTTC. This translates into CASSHHRLFRQLEGYTF. Full variable domain (rest looked up from reference TRBV7-8 and TRBJ1-2): GAGVSQSPRYKVAKRGQDVALRCDPISGHVSLFWYQQALGQGPEFLTYFQNEAQLDKSGLPSDRFFAERPEGSVSTLKIQRTQQEDSAVYLCASSHHRLFRQLEGYTFGSGTRLTVV.